The 20 T cell receptor beta chains below come from one sample, sequenced in a study of T cell responses to AZD1222 COVID-19 vaccine. Using immunoSEQ multiplex PCR, the repertoire was profiled, and TCRdb retains in-frame clones only, with some absent. The data show 150,000 to 200,000 clones, 94% seen once. The specimen comprised peripheral blood, sampled on day 0 of AZD1222 vaccination. These TCRs come from an adult in good health.

The gene calls are TRBV4-2 and TRBJ2-1; TRBD1 might be the D (6 bases). V was cut by 1 base and J by 9 bases, with 19 bases left in between. CDR3 length: 16 residues. Germline CDR1 is LGHNA and CDR2 is YNFKEQ. DNA for the CDR3: TGTGCCAGCAGCCAAGGGGCAGGGGAGTTGAAGGGTGAGCAGTTCTTC. Protein: CASSQGAGELKGEQFF.

The J gene is TRBJ1-1, the V gene TRBV27; no firm D call. The CDR3 spans 16 residues. The germline V gene encodes CDR1 MNHEY and CDR2 SMNVEV (reference sequence). The germline V and J ends were trimmed by 3 bases and 1 base, with 15 bases remaining between them. In DNA, the CDR3 is TGTGCCAGCAGTTTGTCCCTGGGAGCGGCGAACACTGAAGCTTTCTTT. Encoded protein: CASSLSLGAANTEAFF.

The gene calls are TRBV5-4 and TRBJ1-1, with TRBD1 matching over 8 bases. V dropped 1 base and J dropped 4; count of bases not matched to a gene: 6. The CDR3 is made up of 15 amino acids. From germline, CDR1 is SGHNT and CDR2 YYREEE (reference sequence). CDR3 sequence (DNA): TGTGCCAGCAGCTTGTTCCAGGGGGCCGGCACTGAAGCTTTCTTT. Amino acids: CASSLFQGAGTEAFF.

The rearrangement joins TRBV7-8 to TRBJ2-1; D is undetermined. V lost 1 base and J 7 bases, leaving 20 bases between the germline ends. The CDR3 covers 17 residues. The germline V gene encodes CDR1 SGHVS and CDR2 FQNEAQ. The CDR3 protein is CASSLGTPDQLRNEQFF. The CDR3 nucleotides read TGTGCCAGCAGCTTAGGTACGCCAGACCAACTAAGGAATGAGCAGTTCTTC.

The genes are TRBV3-1 (or the pseudogene TRBV3-2) and TRBJ1-5; D unclear. The CDR3 length is 14 residues. CDR1 is LGHDT, CDR2 YNNKEL, per germline (reference sequence). Trimming took off 0 bases at V and 6 bases at J, with 9 bases between the two ends. CDR3 amino acids: CASSQDRAIQPQHF. For the CDR3, the DNA is TGTGCCAGCAGCCAAGATAGGGCTATTCAGCCCCAGCATTTT.

The chain recombines TRBV5-4 with TRBJ2-2; perhaps TRBD1 as D (6 bases). Trimming left V 3 bases short and J 6 bases short, with 12 bases between. CDR3 length: 14 residues. The germline CDR1 and CDR2 sequences are SGHNT and YYREEE (reference sequence). CDR3 sequence: CASSSPSGAGELFF. CDR3 DNA sequence: TGTGCCAGCAGCTCGCCCTCAGGGGCCGGGGAGCTGTTTTTT. The full variable domain, rest sourced from reference TRBV5-4 and TRBJ2-2, is ETGVTQSPTHLIKTRGQQVTLRCSSQSGHNTVSWYQQALGQGPQFIFQYYREEENGRGNFPPRFSGLQFPNYSSELNVNALELDDSALYLCASSSPSGAGELFFGEGSRLTVL.

The table lists this clone with a count of one. The gene calls are TRBV2 and TRBJ1-1; weak D call: TRBD1 (5 bases). The CDR3 runs to 14 residues. In germline, CDR1 is SNHLY, CDR2 FYNNEI. Trimming removed 3 bases at V and 1 base at J, with 9 bases between. The CDR3 loop reads CASSEQGTNTEAFF. The CDR3 coding sequence is TGTGCCAGCAGTGAGCAGGGAACGAACACTGAAGCTTTCTTT.

This sequence joins TRBV14 and TRBJ1-1; a weak D match, TRBD1 (5 bases). CDR3 length equals 14 residues. Germline V lookup: CDR1 SGHDN, CDR2 FVKESK. Trimming took 7 bases from V and 5 from J, leaving 17 bases between them. The CDR3 here is CASTPWRGGTEAFF. The CDR3 coding sequence is TGTGCCAGCACCCCATGGAGGGGAGGAACTGAAGCTTTCTTT.

CDR3 region: CASRLGGANEQFF. CDR3 DNA: TGTGCCAGTCGACTCGGGGGGGCCAATGAGCAGTTCTTC. This rearrangement joins TRBV2 to TRBJ2-1; 8 positions match TRBD2. The CDR3 has 13 amino acids. The junction had 7 bases not matched to a gene; V was cut back by 9 bases and J by 6 bases. In germline, CDR1 is SNHLY, CDR2 FYNNEI.

The chain employs TRBV19 and TRBJ1-1; D uncertain. Trimming stripped 8 bases from V and 3 bases from J, with 10 bases between. This CDR3 is built from 12 residues. The V gene's germline CDR1 is LNHDA and CDR2 SQIVND (reference sequence). The CDR3 spells CASSYGDTEAFF. The DNA of the CDR3 is TGTGCCAGTTCTTACGGTGACACTGAAGCTTTCTTT.

CDR3: CASSYERAGSGAQHF. DNA for the CDR3: TGTGCCAGCAGTTACGAAAGGGCGGGTAGCGGGGCCCAGCATTTT. The chain carries TRBV6-6 and TRBJ1-5; unclear D gene. V lost 2 bases to trimming and J lost 11 bases, with 19 bases between them. The CDR3 is 15 amino acids. Germline V lookup: CDR1 MNHNY, CDR2 SVGAGI (reference sequence).

A single count supports this clone. One end of the junction fails to match germline, which may point to a read error. The rearrangement uses TRBV12-3 or TRBV12-4 and TRBJ2-7; D is undetermined. The CDR3 length is 11 residues. This CDR3 reads CASSLTNTRIF. In DNA form, the CDR3 reads TGTGCCAGCAGTTTGACAAATACCAGGATCTTC.

This chain joins TRBV19 and TRBJ2-5; no clear D. From germline, CDR1 is LNHDA and CDR2 SQIVND (reference sequence). This CDR3 spans 11 amino acids. The V end lost 4 bases, the J end lost 7 bases, and 7 bases lay between the germline ends. The CDR3 DNA reads as TGTGCCAGTAGTACGTCTAGGACCCAGTACTTC. It yields the protein CASSTSRTQYF.

V and J are TRBV28 and TRBJ2-7, with 7 bases identical to TRBD1. Germline V gives CDR1 MDHEN, CDR2 SYDVKM. J was trimmed by 3 bases and V by 5 bases; bases with no gene match: 7. This CDR3 has 14 residues. The CDR3: CASSEGQPFYEQYF. In DNA, the CDR3 is TGTGCCAGCAGTGAGGGACAGCCTTTCTACGAGCAGTACTTC. The variable domain in full, with the rest retrieved from reference TRBV28 and TRBJ2-7, is DVKVTQSSRYLVKRTGEKVFLECVQDMDHENMFWYRQDPGLGLRLIYFSYDVKMKEKGDIPEGYSVSREKKERFSLILESASTNQTSMYLCASSEGQPFYEQYFGPGTRLTVT.

This rearrangement joins TRBV2 to TRBJ2-1; tentatively, D is TRBD2 (5 bases). CDR1 is SNHLY and CDR2 is FYNNEI in the germline V gene. Trimming removed 9 bases at V and 3 bases at J, with 9 bases between. The CDR3 spans 12 residues. The CDR3, as DNA: TGTGCCAGTAACCGGGACTACAATGAGCAGTTCTTC. Encoded protein: CASNRDYNEQFF.

The chain employs TRBV6-5 and TRBJ1-3; D is possibly TRBD1 (6 bases). CDR1 and CDR2 (germline): MNHEY, SVGAGI. Trimming took 0 bases from V and 1 from J, leaving 7 bases between them. There are 15 residues in the CDR3. CDR3 DNA: TGTGCCAGCAGTTACTCGACAGGTTCTGGAAACACCATATATTTT. The encoded protein is CASSYSTGSGNTIYF.

This clone showed up just a few times. The chain combines TRBV19 with TRBJ2-7; TRBD2 is a possible D gene (5 bases). Trimming pared 4 bases from V and 3 bases from J, leaving 13 bases between. The CDR3 sequence is 14 residues long. The germline gives CDR1 LNHDA, CDR2 SQIVND (reference sequence). CDR3 sequence (DNA): TGTGCCAGTAGTAGTGTGGGCGGAGGCTACGAGCAGTACTTC. Translating gives CASSSVGGGYEQYF.

This clone appeared a single time. The CDR3 region has the DNA TGTGCCACCAGCAGAGTAGGGGATTCACCCCTCCACTTT. This codes for CATSRVGDSPLHF. This chain joins TRBV15 and TRBJ1-6; D may be TRBD1 (5 bases). The germline CDR1 and CDR2 sequences are LNHNV and YYDKDF (reference sequence). CDR3 length: 13 residues. The V end lost 1 base, the J end lost 8 bases, and 6 bases lay between the germline ends.

V gene TRBV4-1 combines with J gene TRBJ1-1; the D gene is possibly TRBD1 (5 bases). Germline CDR1 is MGHRA and CDR2 is YSYEKL. This CDR3 contains 14 residues. Trimming shortened V by 0 bases and J by 5 bases, and 10 bases separated the two germline ends. This chain's CDR3 is CASSQEGVRTEAFF. In nucleotides, the CDR3 is TGCGCCAGCAGCCAAGAAGGGGTCAGGACTGAAGCTTTCTTT.

V is TRBV27 and J is TRBJ1-6; 8 positions match TRBD1. CDR1 is MNHEY, CDR2 SMNVEV, per germline (reference sequence). V was clipped by 7 bases and J by 2 bases; unmatched bases: 4. The CDR3 is 15 residues long. Here the CDR3 DNA reads TGTGCCAGCACCCAGGGGGCTACCTATAATTCACCCCTCCACTTT. Translating it yields CASTQGATYNSPLHF.